The clone carrying this TCR beta chain was seen a handful of times. The entry originates in a study of blood T cell repertoires in COVID-19. The overall study: Sources were T cells, B-cell-depleted T cells, or PBMCs; the material itself was cDNA or gDNA.

Germline V lookup: CDR1 MDHEN, CDR2 SYDVKM. This CDR3 region has 15 residues. The ends were cut back, 2 bases at V and 8 bases at J, with 15 bases in the middle. Original analysis: Amplification from reference gene primers served as the basis for estimated nucleated cell counts. This table comes from immunoSEQ multiplex PCR, and its TCRdb copy is limited to in-frame clones, with some not included. D and trimming come from the DNA, and the V and J calls and clone size come from that table. Here the sample spans fewer than 300,000 clones, 80% to 85% being singletons. This TCR was sampled from a woman in her sixties or seventies with active or convalescent COVID-19. V gene TRBV28 combines with J gene TRBJ1-4, with no clear D. Sequenced input: peripheral blood. Here the CDR3 DNA reads TGTGCCAGCAGTTTACTTGCAGGTCTCAGGGAAAAACTGTTTTTT. It is translated as CASSLLAGLREKLFF. The whole variable domain, remainder taken from reference TRBV28 and TRBJ1-4, is DVKVTQSSRYLVKRTGEKVFLECVQDMDHENMFWYRQDPGLGLRLIYFSYDVKMKEKGDIPEGYSVSREKKERFSLILESASTNQTSMYLCASSLLAGLREKLFFGSGTQLSVL.